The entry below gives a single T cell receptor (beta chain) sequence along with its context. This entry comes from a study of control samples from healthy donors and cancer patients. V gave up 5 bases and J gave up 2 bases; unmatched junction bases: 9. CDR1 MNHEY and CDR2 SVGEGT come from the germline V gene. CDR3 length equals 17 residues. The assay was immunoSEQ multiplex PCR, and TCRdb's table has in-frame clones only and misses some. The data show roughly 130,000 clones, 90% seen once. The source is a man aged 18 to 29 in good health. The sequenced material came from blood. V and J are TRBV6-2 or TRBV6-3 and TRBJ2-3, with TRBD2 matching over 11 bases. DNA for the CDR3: TGTGCCAGCAGTACCTTCTATAGCGGGAGGGCCACAGATACGCAGTATTTT. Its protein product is CASSTFYSGRATDTQYF.